This T cell receptor beta chain was captured by sequencing in a study of T cell responses to AZD1222 COVID-19 vaccine. General observations from the study: Targets within unmutated variant regions were reportedly found for nearly half of spike-specific TCRs.

With regard to this clone: Antigen unknown.

The CDR3 runs to 11 residues. The germline V gene encodes CDR1 DFQATT and CDR2 SNEGSKA (reference sequence). The V end was cut by 6 bases, the J end by 2 bases, with 8 bases between. Data came from immunoSEQ multiplex PCR; TCRdb stores just in-frame clones and leaves some out. The sample consists of fewer than 200,000 clones, approximately 94% of them appearing once. This receptor was taken from an adult who received the AZD1222 COVID-19 vaccine. The starting material was peripheral blood, obtained 28 days after the second AZD1222 dose. The chain has TRBV20-1 and TRBJ2-7; D remains ambiguous. CDR3 sequence reads: CSAPDTYEQYF. In nucleotides, the CDR3 is TGCAGTGCGCCGGATACCTACGAGCAGTACTTC.